This T cell receptor (beta chain) is drawn from a study of regulatory T cells in long-lasting Graves disease. Time point meaning: newly diagnosed GD, antithyroid drugs for less than 3 months. PBMCs provided the RNA from which the TCR library was made. This clonotype was found many times. CDR3 length: 14 amino acids. V gave up 4 bases and J gave up 4 bases, with 11 bases separating them. CDR3 regions were amplified by Arm-PCR using iRepertoire HTBI primers to build TCR beta libraries. TCRdb reprocessed the multiplex PCR reads via MiXCR and lists one record per CDR3 protein. The sample shows 520,000 or so distinct CDR3 sequences, approximately 12% of them seen only once. This sample was also put to use in a study of T cells in Graves' hyperthyroidism and ophthalmopathy. That source reports: Every diagnosis used clinical symptoms, serum thyroxine and TRAb, thyroid ultrasound and orbital computed tomography.

The sequence derives from a woman in her 30s with Graves disease. Sequenced material: peripheral blood mononuclear cells (PBMCs), taken at new diagnosis, from a patient treated with antithyroid drugs. This chain joins TRBV12-3 or TRBV12-4 and TRBJ2-1; D remains ambiguous. The CDR3 region is CASSSRQDYNEQFF. For the CDR3, the DNA is TGTGCCAGCAGTTCGCGTCAGGATTACAATGAGCAGTTCTTC.